The clone carrying this TCR beta chain was seen a handful of times. Antigen: not known. Primers used in a second PCR of about 7 to 12 cycles were a sample-barcoded 5' primer and a J-beta primer mix. TCRdb itself ran the 5' RACE reads through MiXCR, one entry per CDR3 protein. The sample lists about 1.8 million distinct CDR3 sequences, less than 50% occurring once. The CDR3 has 13 amino acids. Germline values: CDR1 SGHDT, CDR2 YYEEEE. J was trimmed by 11 bases and V by 5 bases; bases with no gene match: 8. This entry comes from a study of blood T cells in healthy people across ages. Study-level findings and limits: CMV infection status of these donors was not known.

Source material: blood. This TCR came from a woman in her thirties or forties in good health. V gene TRBV5-6 combines with J gene TRBJ2-5, with TRBD2 matching over 11 bases. The CDR3 protein is CASSVAGGNEQYF. Written as DNA, the CDR3 is TGTGCCAGCAGTGTAGCGGGGGGGAATGAGCAGTACTTC.